One sample yielded the 9 T cell receptor beta chains listed below, sequenced in a study of T cells expressing NK-cell markers. Reprocessing the 5' RACE reads, TCRdb reports a single entry for every CDR3 protein and omits DNA. The sample totals 160,000 or so distinct CDR3 sequences. Sequencing used blood T cells: a sorted CD56 or NKG2C T cell subset, CD4+ or CD8+ T cells, or bulk PBMC T cells (not recorded which). All receptors derive from a woman aged 18-70 years in good health.

The gene calls are TRBV18 and TRBJ2-1; TCRdb designates TRBD2, a call that cannot be tested without DNA. This CDR3 region has 15 residues. The germline CDR1 and CDR2 sequences are KGHSH and LQKENI. CDR3 region: CASSSGLAGVSEQFF.

The chain uses TRBV6-1 and TRBJ1-5; no DNA is available, so the TRBD1 call from TCRdb remains unchecked. CDR1 and CDR2 (germline): MNHNS, SASEGT. The CDR3 length is 14 residues. CDR3 in amino acids: CASGRDRGYQPQHF.

The chain employs TRBV6-1 and TRBJ1-5; as DNA is missing, the TRBD1 call by TCRdb cannot be tested. The CDR3 is made up of 14 amino acids. The germline gives CDR1 MNHNS, CDR2 SASEGT. This chain's CDR3 is CASSEGVVNQPQHF.

This chain uses TRBV5-1 with TRBJ1-4. The CDR3 totals 15 residues. Germline loops: CDR1 SGHRS, CDR2 YFSETQ. The CDR3 region is CASSLDGVTNEKLFF. The full variable domain, rest sourced from reference TRBV5-1 and TRBJ1-4, is KAGVTQTPRYLIKTRGQQVTLSCSPISGHRSVSWYQQTPGQGLQFLFEYFSETQRNKGNFPGRFSGRQFSNSRSEMNVSTLELGDSALYLCASSLDGVTNEKLFFGSGTQLSVL.

J is TRBJ2-1 and V is TRBV28; TCRdb returns TRBD2, unconfirmable since there is no DNA. The V gene's germline CDR1 is MDHEN and CDR2 SYDVKM. This CDR3 is 15 amino acids long. Here the CDR3 reads CASTDPSGPYNEQFF. Variable domain in full (rest from reference TRBV28 and TRBJ2-1): DVKVTQSSRYLVKRTGEKVFLECVQDMDHENMFWYRQDPGLGLRLIYFSYDVKMKEKGDIPEGYSVSREKKERFSLILESASTNQTSMYLCASTDPSGPYNEQFFGPGTRLTVL.

The chain uses TRBV5-1 and TRBJ2-3; TCRdb outputs TRBD1, but without DNA this stays unchecked. Germline assignment: CDR1 SGHRS and CDR2 YFSETQ. The CDR3 has 16 amino acids. The CDR3 here is CASSPRGPTATDTQYF. Variable domain in full (rest from reference TRBV5-1 and TRBJ2-3): KAGVTQTPRYLIKTRGQQVTLSCSPISGHRSVSWYQQTPGQGLQFLFEYFSETQRNKGNFPGRFSGRQFSNSRSEMNVSTLELGDSALYLCASSPRGPTATDTQYFGPGTRLTVL.

The J gene is TRBJ2-1, the V gene TRBV20-1; with no DNA, the TCRdb D assignment of TRBD2 cannot be verified. CDR3 length: 13 amino acids. The germline V gene has CDR1 DFQATT and CDR2 SNEGSKA (reference sequence). The CDR3 region is CSAGRLAHNEQFF.

This chain links TRBV4-1 with TRBJ2-7; there is no DNA to check the TCRdb D call of TRBD2. This CDR3 region has 15 residues. The germline CDR1 and CDR2 sequences are MGHRA and YSYEKL. CDR3 amino acids: CASSPGRDGAYEQYF.

The rearrangement links TRBV30 to TRBJ2-1; TCRdb selects TRBD2, and the lack of DNA leaves this call unchecked. The CDR3 length is 15 residues. The V gene's germline CDR1 is GTSNPN and CDR2 SVGIG (reference sequence). CDR3 protein: CAWKMRLAGTNEQFF.